These 17 T cell receptor beta chains were all obtained from the same sample, sequenced in a study of blood T cell repertoires in COVID-19. Method: immunoSEQ multiplex PCR; TCRdb's copy keeps in-frame clones and lacks some. This table holds about 150,000 clones, 85% found once. Sequencing was done on a sample of PBMCs or T cells enriched from blood (not recorded which). These receptors originate from a woman aged 40 to 55 who had recovered from COVID-19.

This chain links TRBV5-5 with TRBJ1-3, with D hard to call. The CDR3 is 14 residues long. Germline CDR1 reads SGHKS; CDR2 reads YYEKEE (reference sequence). V was shortened by 0 bases and J by 3 bases, with 7 bases between the two germline ends. This chain's CDR3 is CASSLAGNGNTIYF. In DNA, the CDR3 is TGTGCCAGCAGCTTGGCGGGGAATGGAAACACCATATATTTT.

This clone occurred a few times. V gene TRBV4-1 combines with J gene TRBJ1-5, with TRBD1 identical over 9 bases. This CDR3 is built from 14 residues. The germline CDR1 and CDR2 sequences are MGHRA and YSYEKL. The V gene end was trimmed by 4 bases and the J gene end by 7 bases; junction bases not matched to a gene: 5. The CDR3 protein is CASSLQGAEQPQHF. The CDR3 DNA follows: TGCGCCAGCAGCCTACAGGGGGCGGAACAGCCCCAGCATTTT.

The chain is built from TRBV29-1 and TRBJ1-1; possible D gene TRBD1, 5 bases. Germline-derived CDR1 and CDR2 are SQVTM and ANQGSEA. The CDR3 totals 14 residues. V shed 6 bases and J shed 2 bases, with 16 bases lying between them. The CDR3 DNA is TGCAGCGTCTCTGTCGGGGGTTACAACACTGAAGCTTTCTTT. It yields the protein CSVSVGGYNTEAFF. Supplemented by reference TRBV29-1 and TRBJ1-1, the full variable domain reads SAVISQKPSRDICQRGTSLTIQCQVDSQVTMMFWYRQQPGQSLTLIATANQGSEATYESGFVIDKFPISRPNLTFSTLTVSNMSPEDSSIYLCSVSVGGYNTEAFFGQGTRLTVV.

The chain joins TRBV2 to TRBJ2-7; weak D call: TRBD1 (5 bases). Germline V gene data show CDR1 as SNHLY and CDR2 as FYNNEI. The CDR3 is made up of 12 amino acids. V dropped 7 bases and J dropped 4 bases, with 11 bases sitting between them. CDR3: CASTQDMYEQYF. The CDR3 region has the DNA TGTGCCAGCACCCAGGACATGTACGAGCAGTACTTC.

This clone was counted once. The rearrangement links TRBV21-1 to TRBJ2-1; TRBD2 reflects the table's D call only, with no check against the DNA. TRBV21-1 is a known pseudogene. This CDR3 is built from 21 residues. The CDR3 DNA sequence: TGTGCCAGCAGCCGCATATGGTACAGGCCTCAGAAGACTAGCGTGGGCAATGAGCAGTTCTTC. This gives the protein CASSRIWYRPQKTSVGNEQFF.

The chain couples TRBV11-2 to TRBJ2-1; the match to TRBD2 covers 13 bases. Per the germline V gene, CDR1 is SGHAT and CDR2 is FQNNGV. The CDR3 runs to 17 residues. Germline trimming cut 5 bases from V and 6 bases from J; bases unmatched to any gene: 10. CDR3 region: CASSPGLAGDLPNEQFF. The DNA of the CDR3 is TGTGCCAGCAGCCCAGGACTAGCGGGAGATCTCCCCAATGAGCAGTTCTTC.

This chain links TRBV5-6 with TRBJ1-6; TRBD1 aligns across 7 bases. J gave up 5 bases and V 4 bases, and 6 bases lay outside the gene matches. This CDR3 contains 15 residues. The V gene's germline CDR1 is SGHDT and CDR2 YYEEEE. CDR3 bases: TGTGCCAGCAGCCCACGGACAGGCGATAATTCACCCCTCCACTTT. Its protein is CASSPRTGDNSPLHF.

The chain couples TRBV4-1 to TRBJ2-1, with D possibly being TRBD2 (6 bases). In germline, CDR1 is MGHRA, CDR2 YSYEKL. Trimming removed 1 base at V and 3 bases at J, with 16 bases between. CDR3 length equals 17 residues. Written as DNA, the CDR3 is TGCGCCAGCAGCCAAGCCCCCGGGACTCTAAGCTACAATGAGCAGTTCTTC. Its translation: CASSQAPGTLSYNEQFF.

The J gene is TRBJ2-3, the V gene TRBV10-3, with D perhaps TRBD2 (6 bases). V gave up 10 bases and J gave up 1 base, with 18 bases separating them. Germline V lookup: CDR1 ENHRY, CDR2 SYGVKD. CDR3 length: 15 amino acids. The CDR3: CATKGRGEGTDTQYF. The CDR3 DNA reads as TGTGCCACCAAGGGCCGTGGGGAGGGCACAGATACGCAGTATTTT.

This chain connects TRBV5-1 to TRBJ2-7; 7 nucleotides match TRBD2. Looked up from germline, CDR1 is SGHRS and CDR2 is YFSETQ. The CDR3 has 18 residues. V was pared by 1 base and J by 5 bases, with 18 bases of the junction left unmatched. CDR3 amino acids: CASSLYGGLGRQDNEQYF. The CDR3 DNA sequence: TGCGCCAGCAGCTTGTACGGCGGACTAGGGCGGCAGGACAACGAGCAGTACTTC.

The genes are TRBV2 and TRBJ2-1; D remains unclear. Trimming cost V 1 base and J 6 bases, with 4 bases left between them. The CDR3 loop spans 12 amino acids. Germline values: CDR1 SNHLY, CDR2 FYNNEI. CDR3 region: CASSEELNEQFF. The CDR3 nucleotides are TGTGCCAGCAGTGAAGAACTCAATGAGCAGTTCTTC.

This chain uses TRBV27 with TRBJ1-1; TRBD1 matches at 12 bases. The germline V gene has CDR1 MNHEY and CDR2 SMNVEV (reference sequence). The CDR3 covers 17 residues. V gave up 6 bases and J gave up 1 base; unmatched junction bases: 9. CDR3 residues: CASRLGTGGVGNTEAFF. Written as DNA, the CDR3 is TGTGCCAGCAGGCTTGGGACAGGGGGCGTCGGGAACACTGAAGCTTTCTTT.

V gene TRBV19 combines with J gene TRBJ1-1; TRBD1 matches 8 bases. CDR1 is LNHDA and CDR2 is SQIVND in the germline V gene (reference sequence). Losses at the gene ends were 3 bases for V and 0 bases for J; bases not matched to a gene: 6. CDR3 length equals 16 residues. CDR3 residues: CASSIGTGWMNTEAFF. CDR3 sequence (DNA): TGTGCCAGTAGTATTGGGACAGGTTGGATGAACACTGAAGCTTTCTTT.

This chain joins TRBV27 and TRBJ2-1; no clear D. The CDR3 totals 12 residues. Trimming removed 3 bases from V and 6 bases from J, with 6 bases in between. CDR1 is MNHEY and CDR2 is SMNVEV in the germline V gene (reference sequence). CDR3 amino acids: CASSFRANEQFF. The CDR3 DNA is TGTGCCAGCAGTTTCCGAGCCAATGAGCAGTTCTTC.

In its sample, this clone was seen once. The V gene is TRBV9, the J gene TRBJ1-1; D is unresolved. The CDR3 spans 16 residues. Trimming left V 4 bases short and J 0 bases short, with 16 bases between. Germline assignment: CDR1 SGDLS and CDR2 YYNGEE. Here the CDR3 DNA reads TGTGCCAGCAGCCCCTTTGAGGCGAGCATGAACACTGAAGCTTTCTTT. Its translation: CASSPFEASMNTEAFF.

J is TRBJ1-5 and V is TRBV4-1; D is perhaps TRBD1 (5 bases). This CDR3 region has 15 residues. V lost 0 bases, J lost 7 bases, and 13 bases lay in between. Germline CDR1 and CDR2: MGHRA and YSYEKL. For the CDR3, the DNA is TGCGCCAGCAGCCAAGAAGGCAGGGTAGTCCAGCCCCAGCATTTT. It encodes CASSQEGRVVQPQHF.

The V call is TRBV21-1, the J call TRBJ1-1; the D segment call TRBD1 is taken from the table without a DNA check. TRBV21-1 is assigned pseudogene status. CDR3 size: 16 residues. DNA for the CDR3: TGTGCCAGCAGCAAACCCCGGACAGGGAATCGCACTGAAGCTTTCTTT. This translates into CASSKPRTGNRTEAFF.